The entry that follows covers one T cell receptor beta chain sequence. Its cognate antigen has yet to be identified. The sample holds no much larger clone one base away, and base qualities are not on file. This specimen comes from a study of blood T cell repertoires in COVID-19 (TCRdb year 2020). Context from the whole study: The collaborator samples originated in the United States, Italy and Spain and spanned the acute and convalescent phases of COVID-19. The material from the prospective study consisted of cDNA or gDNA derived from T cells, B-cell-depleted T cells, or PBMCs. The dataset comprised deeply sampled blood TCRbeta repertoires from subjects exposed to, actively infected with, or recovered from COVID-19. The repertoires were made available in a free public database intended to serve as a resource for research on the immune response to SARS-CoV-2. Samples came from the ongoing ImmuneRACE study (first 160 participants) plus 1,254 subjects from 6 global collaborators. Sample metadata almost always included a de-identified subject ID, COVID-19 status, age in years and sex. HLA class I and class II types, where available, came from metadata supplied by the sample provider rather than from assay-based typing. What the study reported, not specific to this receptor: The quantity of clinical and demographic metadata differed by source and by participant and was supplied without curation.

TCRbeta CDR3 regions were amplified from genomic DNA using the immunoSEQ Assay, a bias-controlled multiplex PCR. On the study's bioinformatics: Nucleated cell counts per sample were estimated from amplification of reference gene primers within the assay. To quantify the absolute abundance of each unique TCRbeta CDR3 rearrangement, sequence reads were collapsed and filtered. Productive Simpson clonality was computed per sample as the square root of Simpson's diversity index over productive rearrangements. TCRdb mirrors the immuneACCESS table, restricted to in-frame sequences. Some clones are absent from its copies; in checked studies, under half trace to an unresolved V gene, and the reason for the others is unknown. V and J calls and clone size are those listed in that table; D and trimming were worked out from the DNA. Recorded for this sample are 45,000 to 55,000 clones; 80% to 85% of them occurred a single time. 1.6% of the sample goes to the ten largest clones.

Whole blood was collected in K2EDTA tubes by collaborating institutions according to the institutions' own protocols. Collaborator samples were shipped for TCRbeta analysis as frozen whole blood, isolated PBMCs, or DNA extracted from either sample type. Here V drops 4 bases and J drops 4 bases, and the junction holds 9 bases not matched to any gene. From a lookup of the germline V gene, CDR1 and CDR2 are SGDLS and YYNGEE. The CDR3 numbers 15 residues from cysteine through phenylalanine. Only the CDR3 region is kept as DNA, spanning 45 bases read in frame from base 1. The chain employs TRBV9 and TRBJ1-2, with 8 bases aligning to TRBD1. The TCR sequence derives from a man aged 45-60 years with acute or convalescent COVID-19. Material for sequencing was peripheral blood. For the CDR3, the sequence is CASSPRTGTSYGYTF. The DNA sequence is TGTGCCAGCAGCCCTAGGACAGGGACCTCCTATGGCTACACCTTC.